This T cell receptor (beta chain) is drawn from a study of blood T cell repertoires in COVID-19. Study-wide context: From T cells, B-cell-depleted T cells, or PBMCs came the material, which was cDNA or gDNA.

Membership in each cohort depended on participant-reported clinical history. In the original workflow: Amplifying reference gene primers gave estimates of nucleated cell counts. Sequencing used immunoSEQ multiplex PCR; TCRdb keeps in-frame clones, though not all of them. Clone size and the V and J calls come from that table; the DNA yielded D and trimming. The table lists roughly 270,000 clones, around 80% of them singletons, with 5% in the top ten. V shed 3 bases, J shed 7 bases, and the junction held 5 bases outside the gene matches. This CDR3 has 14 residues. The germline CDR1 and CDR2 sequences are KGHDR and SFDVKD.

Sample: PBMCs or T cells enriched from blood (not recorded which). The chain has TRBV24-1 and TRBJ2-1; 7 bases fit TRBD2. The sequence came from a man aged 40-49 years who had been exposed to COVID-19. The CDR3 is CATSDRRTSNEQFF. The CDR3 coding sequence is TGTGCCACCAGTGATAGACGGACTAGTAATGAGCAGTTCTTC.